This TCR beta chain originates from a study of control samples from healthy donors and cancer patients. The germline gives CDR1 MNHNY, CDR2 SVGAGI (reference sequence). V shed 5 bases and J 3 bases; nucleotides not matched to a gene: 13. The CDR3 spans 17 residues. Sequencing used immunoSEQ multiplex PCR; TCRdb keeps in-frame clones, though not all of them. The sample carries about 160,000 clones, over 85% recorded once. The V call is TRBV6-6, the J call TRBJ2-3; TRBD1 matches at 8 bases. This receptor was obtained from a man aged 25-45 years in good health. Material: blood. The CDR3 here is CASSPLRTGGRTDTQYF. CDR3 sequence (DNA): TGTGCCAGCAGTCCCTTAAGAACAGGGGGGAGAACAGATACGCAGTATTTT.